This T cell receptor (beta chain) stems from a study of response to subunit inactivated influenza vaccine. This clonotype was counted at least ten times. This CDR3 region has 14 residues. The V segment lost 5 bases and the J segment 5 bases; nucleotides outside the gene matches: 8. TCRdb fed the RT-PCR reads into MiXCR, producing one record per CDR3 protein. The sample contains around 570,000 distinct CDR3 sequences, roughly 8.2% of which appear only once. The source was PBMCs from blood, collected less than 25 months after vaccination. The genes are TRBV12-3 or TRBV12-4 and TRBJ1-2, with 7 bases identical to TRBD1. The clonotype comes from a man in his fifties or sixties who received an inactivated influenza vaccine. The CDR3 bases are TGTGCCAGCAGTCGAAGGGGGCGCGGTTATGGCTACACCTTC. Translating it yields CASSRRGRGYGYTF.